This entry lists 24 T cell receptor beta chains sequenced from one sample in a study of T cell repertoires in cytomegalovirus infection. TCRdb ran MiXCR on the reads and lists one entry per CDR3 protein. The table includes approximately 910,000 distinct CDR3 sequences, approximately 31% detected once. Antigens of these TCRs are unknown. This specimen was cultured CD8+ T cells from PBMCs, taken from culture after CMV antigen stimulation. All receptors come from a human donor in good health (CMV status not recorded). Some clones in this sample may be carry-over from other donors' samples.

This clonotype was picked up a small number of times. The chain couples TRBV6-1 to TRBJ2-1, with 10 bases identical to TRBD2. The CDR3 runs to 15 residues. Trimming took 2 bases from V and 8 from J; bases not matched to a gene: 6. Germline CDR1 is MNHNS and CDR2 is SASEGT. CDR3 bases: TGTGCCAGCAGTGAAATAGCGGGGGGTTTGGATGAGCAGTTCTTC. Its protein is CASSEIAGGLDEQFF.

This clonotype was seen many times. This chain joins TRBV12-3 or TRBV12-4 and TRBJ1-2; tentative D call: TRBD1 (5 bases). Trimming pared 6 bases from V and 8 bases from J, leaving 16 bases between. This CDR3 has 13 residues. This CDR3 is CASRWGGLRGYTF. The CDR3 DNA reads TGTGCCAGCAGGTGGGGCGGACTACGCGGCTACACCTTC.

This clonotype was recorded a few times. The rearrangement uses TRBV4-1 and TRBJ1-1, with a possible D match to TRBD1 (5 bases). The germline gives CDR1 MGHRA, CDR2 YSYEKL. There are 14 residues in the CDR3. V was shortened by 2 bases and J by 4 bases, with 11 bases between the two germline ends. CDR3 in DNA: TGCGCCAGCAGCCAACCTCAAAGGGGCACTGAAGCTTTCTTT. This gives the protein CASSQPQRGTEAFF.

V gene TRBV13 combines with J gene TRBJ1-3, with 7 nucleotides matching TRBD1. Germline CDR1 reads PRHDT; CDR2 reads FYEKMQ (reference sequence). The length of the CDR3 is 16 residues. The trim removed 3 bases at V and 0 bases at J, leaving 5 bases unmatched. The CDR3 DNA follows: TGTGCCAGCAGCTTCGGGACAGCACCCTCTGGAAACACCATATATTTT. Translation gives CASSFGTAPSGNTIYF.

This clonotype has only a few counts. This sequence joins TRBV2 and TRBJ2-3, with D tentatively TRBD2 (5 bases). CDR1 and CDR2 (germline): SNHLY, FYNNEI. The CDR3 runs 13 residues. The V end lost 8 bases, the J end lost 6 bases, and 15 bases lay between the germline ends. The DNA of the CDR3 is TGTGCCAGCCCACGAGGGATAAGGGATACGCAGTATTTT. Translation gives CASPRGIRDTQYF.

This clonotype appeared many times. The chain employs TRBV7-2 and TRBJ2-3, with 8 bases fitting TRBD2. The CDR3 is 16 amino acids. V lost 3 bases to trimming and J lost 1 base; unmatched junction nucleotides: 6. Germline V CDR1 and CDR2: SGHTA, FQGNSA. CDR3 in DNA: TGTGCCAGCAGCTTGACTAGCGAGGGGGGCACAGATACGCAGTATTTT. Protein sequence: CASSLTSEGGTDTQYF.

This clonotype was detected a few times. This sequence joins TRBV11-2 and TRBJ2-1; D assignment may be TRBD1 or TRBD2 (5 bases each). The CDR3 loop spans 14 amino acids. From germline, CDR1 is SGHAT and CDR2 FQNNGV. The germline V and J ends were trimmed by 5 bases and 6 bases, with 14 bases remaining between them. CDR3 DNA sequence: TGTGCCAGCAGCCCGGATCCCGGGACCAATGAGCAGTTCTTC. Translation gives CASSPDPGTNEQFF.

This clonotype was seen a handful of times. The chain has TRBV12-3 or TRBV12-4 and TRBJ2-1; D unclear. This CDR3 has 16 amino acids. V lost 1 base, J lost 0 bases, and 10 bases lay in between. CDR3 sequence (DNA): TGTGCCAGCAGTTTAGTCCTTTTGGGCTCCTACAATGAGCAGTTCTTC. Translated: CASSLVLLGSYNEQFF.

This clonotype came up a few times. The rearrangement uses TRBV7-9 and TRBJ2-7; 7 bases match TRBD1. The CDR3 has 14 residues. Germline CDR1 and CDR2: SEHNR and FQNEAQ (reference sequence). Trimming at V came to 5 bases and at J to 1 base, leaving 5 bases not matched to a gene. CDR3: CASSHRDRSYEQYF. Written as DNA, the CDR3 is TGTGCCAGCAGCCACCGGGACAGATCCTACGAGCAGTACTTC.

This chain joins TRBV7-6 and TRBJ2-7; 10 bases agree with TRBD2. The V segment lost 0 bases and the J segment 3 bases; nucleotides outside the gene matches: 2. The V gene's germline CDR1 is SGHVS and CDR2 FNYEAQ. The CDR3 consists of 15 residues. The CDR3 protein is CASSLATSGVYEQYF. In nucleotides, the CDR3 is TGTGCCAGCAGCTTAGCAACTAGCGGGGTCTACGAGCAGTACTTC.

This clonotype was detected a few times. This chain uses TRBV6-5 with TRBJ1-2, with D perhaps matching TRBD1 (6 bases). The germline V gene encodes CDR1 MNHEY and CDR2 SVGAGI. This CDR3 has 14 residues. V lost 2 bases, J lost 3 bases, and 10 bases lay in between. The CDR3 loop reads CASSYEQGHYGYTF. For the CDR3, the DNA is TGTGCCAGCAGTTACGAACAGGGACACTATGGCTACACCTTC.

This CDR3 is CASSTAGLGGDTQYF. CDR3 coding DNA: TGTGCCAGCAGCACCGCGGGACTAGGGGGAGATACGCAGTATTTT. The chain employs TRBV7-6 and TRBJ2-3; 8 positions match TRBD2. Unmatched junction bases numbered 9, after V lost 5 bases and J lost 5 bases. The CDR3 is 15 amino acids. The germline gives CDR1 SGHVS, CDR2 FNYEAQ.

About this clonotype itself: It may be a read error: a sequence one base away is much more abundant. This chain connects TRBV27 to TRBJ1-5; no definite D call. In germline, CDR1 is MNHEY, CDR2 SMNVEV (reference sequence). V dropped 0 bases and J dropped 5 bases, with 8 bases sitting between them. CDR3 length: 14 residues. CDR3 in DNA: TGTGCCAGCAGTTTATCAGGGATTCATCAGCCCCAGCATTTT. Translating gives CASSLSGIHQPQHF.

This chain joins TRBV15 and TRBJ1-5; D might be TRBD1 (5 bases). Trimming stripped 5 bases from V and 0 bases from J, with 14 bases between. Germline V gives CDR1 LNHNV, CDR2 YYDKDF (reference sequence). CDR3 length: 16 residues. CDR3 amino acids: CATSRGVGDSNQPQHF. CDR3 DNA: TGTGCCACCAGCCGGGGGGTCGGAGATAGCAATCAGCCCCAGCATTTT.

The V and J genes are TRBV24-1 and TRBJ2-7; possibly TRBD2 for D (7 bases). The germline CDR1 and CDR2 sequences are KGHDR and SFDVKD. This CDR3 contains 17 residues. Trimming left V 3 bases short and J 0 bases short, with 17 bases between. CDR3 sequence reads: CATSDPRRRGGSYEQYF. The CDR3 bases are TGTGCCACCAGTGATCCTAGGAGGAGGGGGGGCTCCTACGAGCAGTACTTC.

This clonotype was observed at least ten times. The V call is TRBV7-8, the J call TRBJ2-1; 13 bases agree with TRBD2. Germline V lookup: CDR1 SGHVS, CDR2 FQNEAQ. The CDR3 loop spans 16 amino acids. Germline trimming cut 1 base from V and 4 bases from J; bases unmatched to any gene: 1. In DNA, the CDR3 is TGTGCCAGCAGCTTAGGGGGACTAGCGGGGTACAATGAGCAGTTCTTC. The encoded protein is CASSLGGLAGYNEQFF.

J is TRBJ1-1 and V is TRBV2; D is uncertain. In germline, CDR1 is SNHLY, CDR2 FYNNEI. This CDR3 has 13 residues. Trimming removed 9 bases from V and 11 bases from J, with 22 bases in between. CDR3 in amino acids: CASETLGRLGAFF. CDR3 coding DNA: TGTGCCAGTGAAACACTTGGACGGCTGGGGGCTTTCTTT. The variable domain in full, with the rest retrieved from reference TRBV2 and TRBJ1-1, is EPEVTQTPSHQVTQMGQEVILRCVPISNHLYFYWYRQILGQKVEFLVSFYNNEISEKSEIFDDQFSVERPDGSNFTLKIRSTKLEDSAMYFCASETLGRLGAFFGQGTRLTVV.

In its sample, this clonotype was seen a few times. The chain's CDR3 is CASSFRGAGVETQYF. Here the CDR3 DNA reads TGTGCCAGCAGCTTCCGCGGGGCCGGGGTAGAGACCCAGTACTTC. The chain uses TRBV11-3 and TRBJ2-5, with a possible D match to TRBD2 (6 bases). This CDR3 region has 15 residues. Germline CDR1 is SGHNT and CDR2 is YENEEA. V was shortened by 3 bases and J by 4 bases, with 15 bases between the two germline ends.

This chain uses TRBV4-3 with TRBJ2-1; 10 nucleotides line up with TRBD2. Germline trimming cut 2 bases from V and 8 bases from J; bases unmatched to any gene: 6. The CDR3 loop spans 15 amino acids. Germline loops: CDR1 LGHNA, CDR2 YSLEER. In DNA form, the CDR3 reads TGCGCCAGCAGCCAAAAAGCGGGGGGGCGGGATGAGCAGTTCTTC. Its protein is CASSQKAGGRDEQFF.

The chain has TRBV9 and TRBJ2-3; maybe TRBD2 (7 bases). V was cut by 7 bases and J by 1 base, with 13 bases left in between. Germline V gives CDR1 SGDLS, CDR2 YYNGEE. This CDR3 is built from 14 residues. The CDR3 region is CASQREGGTDTQYF. CDR3 DNA: TGTGCCAGCCAAAGGGAGGGGGGCACAGATACGCAGTATTTT.

The J gene is TRBJ1-3, the V gene TRBV4-1; the D gene is possibly TRBD1 (6 bases). The CDR3 contains 16 residues. CDR1 is MGHRA, CDR2 YSYEKL, per germline. The V end lost 1 base, the J end lost 2 bases, and 12 bases lay between the germline ends. The CDR3: CASSQVAGAPGNTIYF. The DNA for the CDR3 is TGCGCCAGCAGCCAAGTAGCGGGGGCTCCTGGAAACACCATATATTTT.

The chain recombines TRBV7-9 with TRBJ1-3, with TRBD1 matching over 7 bases. Germline assignment: CDR1 SEHNR and CDR2 FQNEAQ (reference sequence). The CDR3 has 14 residues. V shed 5 bases and J 0 bases; nucleotides not matched to a gene: 1. The CDR3, as DNA: TGTGCCAGCAGCGCAGGGGGCTCTGGAAACACCATATATTTT. It specifies CASSAGGSGNTIYF.

The genes are TRBV5-1 and TRBJ1-2; 7 positions match TRBD1. J was trimmed by 9 bases and V by 2 bases; bases with no gene match: 13. This CDR3 is 15 amino acids long. CDR1 and CDR2 from the germline V gene are SGHRS and YFSETQ. In nucleotides, the CDR3 is TGCGCCAGCAGCTTACTTCAGGGGGGCAACCTAAGCTACACCTTC. This translates into CASSLLQGGNLSYTF.

This clonotype occurred many times. V is TRBV7-8 and J is TRBJ2-2; TRBD1 matches 9 bases. Germline CDR1 reads SGHVS; CDR2 reads FQNEAQ. CDR3 length equals 15 residues. Trimming removed 5 bases from V and 1 base from J; junction bases left unmatched: 2. The DNA for the CDR3 is TGTGCCAGCAGCGTGACAGGGGGGAACACCGGGGAGCTGTTTTTT. Translated: CASSVTGGNTGELFF. Full variable domain (remainder filled in from reference TRBV7-8 and TRBJ2-2): GAGVSQSPRYKVAKRGQDVALRCDPISGHVSLFWYQQALGQGPEFLTYFQNEAQLDKSGLPSDRFFAERPEGSVSTLKIQRTQQEDSAVYLCASSVTGGNTGELFFGEGSRLTVL.